Below are 3 T cell receptor beta chains sequenced from a single sample in a study of T cell responses to AZD1222 COVID-19 vaccine. Measured with immunoSEQ multiplex PCR; TCRdb has only the in-frame clones, and not every one. The table lists about 210,000 clones, around 94% of them singletons. Source: peripheral blood, taken 28 days after the second dose of the MenACWY control vaccine. The receptors were sampled from an adult who received the MenACWY meningococcal vaccine as a control.

The chain recombines TRBV6-5 with TRBJ1-5; D unclear. Trimming stripped 5 bases from V and 1 base from J, with 6 bases between. The CDR3 covers 13 residues. The germline V gene has CDR1 MNHEY and CDR2 SVGAGI. CDR3 bases: TGTGCCAGCAGTATCCGCAGCAATCAGCCCCAGCATTTT. It translates to CASSIRSNQPQHF.

The rearrangement uses TRBV6-5 and TRBJ2-2; the match to TRBD1 covers 9 bases. CDR1 and CDR2 (germline): MNHEY, SVGAGI. V shed 6 bases and J 7 bases; nucleotides not matched to a gene: 6. There are 14 residues in the CDR3. CDR3 loop: CASSGQGKIGELFF. The CDR3 coding sequence is TGTGCCAGCAGCGGACAGGGGAAAATCGGGGAGCTGTTTTTT.

V and J are TRBV12-3 or TRBV12-4 and TRBJ2-2, with D hard to call. V was pared by 5 bases and J by 5 bases, with 9 bases between. The CDR3 spans 13 residues. The CDR3 loop reads CASSGVRTGELFF. CDR3 sequence (DNA): TGTGCCAGCAGTGGGGTGAGAACCGGGGAGCTGTTTTTT.